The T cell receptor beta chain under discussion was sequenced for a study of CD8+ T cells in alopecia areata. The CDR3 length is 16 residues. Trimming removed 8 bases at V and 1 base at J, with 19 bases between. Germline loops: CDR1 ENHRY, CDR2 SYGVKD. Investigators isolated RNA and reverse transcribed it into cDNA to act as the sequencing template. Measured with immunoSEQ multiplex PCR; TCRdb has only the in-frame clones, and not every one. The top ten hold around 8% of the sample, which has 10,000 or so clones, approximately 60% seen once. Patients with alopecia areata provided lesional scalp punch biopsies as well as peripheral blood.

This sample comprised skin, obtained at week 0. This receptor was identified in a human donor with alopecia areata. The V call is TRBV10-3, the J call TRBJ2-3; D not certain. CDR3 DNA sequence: TGTGCCATCCGAAGAGGTGGAGAATGGGGCACAGATACGCAGTATTTT. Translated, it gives CAIRRGGEWGTDTQYF.